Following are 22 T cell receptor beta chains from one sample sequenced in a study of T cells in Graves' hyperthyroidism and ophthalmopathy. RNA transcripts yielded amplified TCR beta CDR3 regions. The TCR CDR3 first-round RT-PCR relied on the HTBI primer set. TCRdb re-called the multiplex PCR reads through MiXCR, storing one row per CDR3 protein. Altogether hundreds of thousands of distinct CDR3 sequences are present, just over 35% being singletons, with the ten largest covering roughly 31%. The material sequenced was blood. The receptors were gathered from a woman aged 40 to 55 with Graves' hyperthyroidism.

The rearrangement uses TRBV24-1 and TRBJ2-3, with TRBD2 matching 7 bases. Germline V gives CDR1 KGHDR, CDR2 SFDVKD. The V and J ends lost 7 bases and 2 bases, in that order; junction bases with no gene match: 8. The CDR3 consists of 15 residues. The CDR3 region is CATRPAGVSTDTQYF. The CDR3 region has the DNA TGTGCCACCAGACCCGCGGGGGTTTCCACAGATACGCAGTATTTT.

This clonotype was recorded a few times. The CDR3 region has the DNA TGTGCCACCTCCTTGAAGGGGGGGACCTACAATGAGCAGTTCTTC. It translates to CATSLKGGTYNEQFF. The chain couples TRBV15 to TRBJ2-1; D possibly corresponds to TRBD2 (7 bases). This CDR3 is 15 amino acids long. V dropped 8 bases and J dropped 2 bases, with 16 bases sitting between them. Germline V gene sequence: CDR1 LNHNV, CDR2 YYDKDF (reference sequence).

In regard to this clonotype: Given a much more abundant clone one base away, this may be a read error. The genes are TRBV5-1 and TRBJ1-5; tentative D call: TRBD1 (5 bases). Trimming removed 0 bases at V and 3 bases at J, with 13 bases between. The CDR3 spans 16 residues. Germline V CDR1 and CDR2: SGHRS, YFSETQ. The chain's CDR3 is CASSLVSREDNQPQHF. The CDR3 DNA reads TGCGCCAGCAGCTTGGTGAGCAGGGAAGACAATCAGCCCCAGCATTTT. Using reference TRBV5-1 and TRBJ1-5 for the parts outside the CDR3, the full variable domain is KAGVTQTPRYLIKTRGQQVTLSCSPISGHRSVSWYQQTPGQGLQFLFEYFSETQRNKGNFPGRFSGRQFSNSRSEMNVSTLELGDSALYLCASSLVSREDNQPQHFGDGTRLSIL.

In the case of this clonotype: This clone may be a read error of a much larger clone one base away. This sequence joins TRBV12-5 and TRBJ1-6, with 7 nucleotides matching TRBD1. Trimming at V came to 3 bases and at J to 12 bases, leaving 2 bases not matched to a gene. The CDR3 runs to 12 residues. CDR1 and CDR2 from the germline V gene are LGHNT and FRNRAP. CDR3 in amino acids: CASGFPGGPLHF. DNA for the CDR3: TGTGCTAGTGGTTTCCCAGGGGGACCCCTCCACTTT.

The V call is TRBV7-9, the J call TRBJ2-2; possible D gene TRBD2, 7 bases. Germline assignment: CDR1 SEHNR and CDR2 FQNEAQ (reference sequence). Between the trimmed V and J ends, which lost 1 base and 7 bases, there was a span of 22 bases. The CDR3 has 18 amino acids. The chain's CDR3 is CASSLEGPWAGAGGELFF. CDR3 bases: TGTGCCAGCAGCTTAGAGGGTCCGTGGGCGGGGGCCGGCGGGGAGCTGTTTTTT.

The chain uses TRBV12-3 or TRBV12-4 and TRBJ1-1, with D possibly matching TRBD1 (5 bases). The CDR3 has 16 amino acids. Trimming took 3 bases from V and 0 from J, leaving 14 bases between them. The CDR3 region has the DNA TGTGCCAGCAGTTTTGGGGGGAGGATGTTGAACACTGAAGCTTTCTTT. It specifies CASSFGGRMLNTEAFF.

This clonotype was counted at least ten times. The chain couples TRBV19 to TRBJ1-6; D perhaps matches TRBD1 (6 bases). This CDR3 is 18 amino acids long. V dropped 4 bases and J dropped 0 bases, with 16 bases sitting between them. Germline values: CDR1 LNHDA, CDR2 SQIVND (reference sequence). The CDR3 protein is CASSTSTGHSSYNSPLHF. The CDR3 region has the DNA TGTGCCAGTAGTACCTCGACAGGCCATTCCTCCTATAATTCACCCCTCCACTTT.

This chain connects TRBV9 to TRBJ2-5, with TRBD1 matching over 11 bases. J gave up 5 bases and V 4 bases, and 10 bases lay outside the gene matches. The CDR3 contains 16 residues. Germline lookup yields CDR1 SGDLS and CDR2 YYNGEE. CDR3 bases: TGTGCCAGCAGCTCCCATCGGACAGGGGGCCGGGAGACCCAGTACTTC. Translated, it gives CASSSHRTGGRETQYF.

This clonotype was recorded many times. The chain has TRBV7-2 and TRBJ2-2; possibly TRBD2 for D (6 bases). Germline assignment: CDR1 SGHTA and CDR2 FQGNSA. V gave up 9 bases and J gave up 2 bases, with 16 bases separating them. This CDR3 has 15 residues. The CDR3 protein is CASSLRGLNTGELFF. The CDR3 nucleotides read TGTGCCAGTAGTCTTAGGGGACTTAACACCGGGGAGCTGTTTTTT. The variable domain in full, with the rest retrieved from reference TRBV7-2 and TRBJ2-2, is GAGVSQSPSNKVTEKGKDVELRCDPISGHTALYWYRQSLGQGLEFLIYFQGNSAPDKSGLPSDRFSAERTGGSVSTLTIQRTQQEDSAVYLCASSLRGLNTGELFFGEGSRLTVL.

DNA of the CDR3: TGTGCCAGCAGTTCGACAGCTATCACTGAAGCTTTCTTT. Translation gives CASSSTAITEAFF. The rearrangement joins TRBV12-3 or TRBV12-4 to TRBJ1-1; tentatively, D is TRBD1 (5 bases). Trimming cost V 4 bases and J 4 bases, with 10 bases left between them. This CDR3 is built from 13 residues.

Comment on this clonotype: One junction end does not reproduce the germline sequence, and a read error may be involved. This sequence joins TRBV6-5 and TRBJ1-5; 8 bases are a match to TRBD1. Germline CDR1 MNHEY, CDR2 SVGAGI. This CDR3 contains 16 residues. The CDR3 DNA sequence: TGTGTCAGCAGTTACTCTGGGACAGGTGGCAATCAGCCCCAGCATTTT. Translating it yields CVSSYSGTGGNQPQHF.

The chain's CDR3 is CASTLGTGSTDTQYF. As DNA, the CDR3 is TGTGCCAGTACTCTTGGGACAGGGAGCACAGATACGCAGTATTTT. V is TRBV12-3 or TRBV12-4 and J is TRBJ2-3; 9 bases align to TRBD1. J was trimmed by 0 bases and V by 9 bases; bases with no gene match: 7. The CDR3 is made up of 15 amino acids.

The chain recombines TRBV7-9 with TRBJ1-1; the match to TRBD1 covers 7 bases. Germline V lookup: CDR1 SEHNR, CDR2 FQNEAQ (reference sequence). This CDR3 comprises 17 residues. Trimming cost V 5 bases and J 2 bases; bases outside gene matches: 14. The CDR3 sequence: CASSHPEQGIGNTEAFF. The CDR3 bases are TGTGCCAGCAGCCACCCGGAACAGGGGATTGGAAACACTGAAGCTTTCTTT.

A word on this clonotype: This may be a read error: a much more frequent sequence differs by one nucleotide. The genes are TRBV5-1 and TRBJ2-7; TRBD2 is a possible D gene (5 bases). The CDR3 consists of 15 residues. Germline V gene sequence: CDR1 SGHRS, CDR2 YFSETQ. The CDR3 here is CASSLVPGGSYEQHF. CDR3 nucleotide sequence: TGCGCCAGCAGCTTGGTGCCAGGAGGATCCTACGAGCAGCACTTC.

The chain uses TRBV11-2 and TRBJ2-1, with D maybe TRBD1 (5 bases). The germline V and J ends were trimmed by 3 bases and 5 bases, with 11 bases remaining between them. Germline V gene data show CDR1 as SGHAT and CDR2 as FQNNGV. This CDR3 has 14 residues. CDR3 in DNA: TGTGCCAGCAGCTTCTGGGGCAGCGACAATGAGCAGTTCTTC. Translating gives CASSFWGSDNEQFF.

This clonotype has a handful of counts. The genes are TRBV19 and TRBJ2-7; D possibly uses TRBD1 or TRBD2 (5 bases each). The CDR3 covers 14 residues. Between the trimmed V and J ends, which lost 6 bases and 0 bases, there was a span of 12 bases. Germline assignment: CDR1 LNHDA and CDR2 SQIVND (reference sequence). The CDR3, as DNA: TGTGCCAGTAGGCGAGTCGGGGCCTCCTACGAGCAGTACTTC. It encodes CASRRVGASYEQYF.

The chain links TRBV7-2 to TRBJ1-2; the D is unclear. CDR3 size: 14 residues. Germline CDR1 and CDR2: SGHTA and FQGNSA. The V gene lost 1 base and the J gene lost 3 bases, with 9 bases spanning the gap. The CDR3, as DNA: TGTGCCAGCAGCTTAGACGGGAGGGACTATGGCTACACCTTC. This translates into CASSLDGRDYGYTF.

The CDR3 protein is CASSVVPQGAEQYF. CDR3 nucleotide sequence: TGTGCCAGCAGCGTAGTGCCCCAGGGGGCCGAGCAGTACTTC. The rearrangement uses TRBV9 and TRBJ2-7; 8 nucleotides match TRBD1. The CDR3 runs 14 residues. Germline-derived CDR1 and CDR2 are SGDLS and YYNGEE. V lost 0 bases and J lost 6; bases outside the gene matches: 5.

CDR3 DNA: TGTGCCAGCAGCTTGGCCCGGTATATGGTGAACACTGAAGCTTTCTTT. Amino acid sequence: CASSLARYMVNTEAFF. The chain recombines TRBV5-6 with TRBJ1-1; no definite D call. The CDR3 sequence is 16 residues long. The V gene lost 0 bases and the J gene lost 0 bases, with 12 bases spanning the gap. Germline CDR1 SGHDT, CDR2 YYEEEE.

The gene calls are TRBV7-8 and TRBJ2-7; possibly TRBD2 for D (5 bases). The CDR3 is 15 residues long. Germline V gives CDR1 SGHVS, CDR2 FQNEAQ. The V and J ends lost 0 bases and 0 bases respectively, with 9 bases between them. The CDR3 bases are TGTGCCAGCAGCTTAGCGCTTAGCGCCTCCTACGAGCAGTACTTC. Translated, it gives CASSLALSASYEQYF.

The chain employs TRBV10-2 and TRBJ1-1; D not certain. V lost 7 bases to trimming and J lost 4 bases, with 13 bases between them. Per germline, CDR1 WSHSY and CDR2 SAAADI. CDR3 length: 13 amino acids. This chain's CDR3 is CASTPGGLTEAFF. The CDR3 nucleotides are TGCGCCAGCACCCCGGGAGGTCTCACTGAAGCTTTCTTT.

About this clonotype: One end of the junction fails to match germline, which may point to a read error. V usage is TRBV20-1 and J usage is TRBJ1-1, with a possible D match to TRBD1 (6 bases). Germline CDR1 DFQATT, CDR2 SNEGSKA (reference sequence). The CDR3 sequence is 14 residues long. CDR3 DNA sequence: TGCGGTGCTAGATCGGGGGCCGAGAACACTGAAGCTTTCTTT. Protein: CGARSGAENTEAFF.